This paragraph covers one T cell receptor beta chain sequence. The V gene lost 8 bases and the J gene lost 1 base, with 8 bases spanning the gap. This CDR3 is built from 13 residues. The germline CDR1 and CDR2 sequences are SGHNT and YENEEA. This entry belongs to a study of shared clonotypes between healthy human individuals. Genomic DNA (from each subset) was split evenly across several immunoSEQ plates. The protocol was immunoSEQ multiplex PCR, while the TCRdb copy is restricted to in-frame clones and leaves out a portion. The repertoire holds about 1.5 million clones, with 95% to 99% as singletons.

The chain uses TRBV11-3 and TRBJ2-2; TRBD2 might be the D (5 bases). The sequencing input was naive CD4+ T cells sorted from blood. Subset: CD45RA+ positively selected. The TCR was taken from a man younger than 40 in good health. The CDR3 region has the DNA TGTGCCAGCGGACTGGGGAACACCGGGGAGCTGTTTTTT. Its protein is CASGLGNTGELFF.